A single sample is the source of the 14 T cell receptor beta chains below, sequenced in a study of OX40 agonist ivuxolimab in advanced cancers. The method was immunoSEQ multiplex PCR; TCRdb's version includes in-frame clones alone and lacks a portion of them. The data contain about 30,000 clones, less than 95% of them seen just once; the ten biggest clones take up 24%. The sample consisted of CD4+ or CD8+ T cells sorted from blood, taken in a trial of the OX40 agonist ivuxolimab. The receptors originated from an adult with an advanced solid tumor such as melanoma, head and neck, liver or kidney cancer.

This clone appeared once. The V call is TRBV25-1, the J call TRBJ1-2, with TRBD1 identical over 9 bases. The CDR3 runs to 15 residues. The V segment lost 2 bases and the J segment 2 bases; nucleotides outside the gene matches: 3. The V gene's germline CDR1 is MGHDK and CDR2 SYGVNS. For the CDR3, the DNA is TGTGCCAGCAGTGAAACAGGGGGCTCCAACTATGGCTACACCTTC. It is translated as CASSETGGSNYGYTF.

CDR3: CSAQGYYSEAFF. The CDR3 DNA is TGCAGCGCCCAGGGTTACTACTCTGAAGCTTTCTTT. The V and J genes are TRBV29-1 and TRBJ1-1; tentatively, D is TRBD1 (5 bases). With 7 bases removed from V and 6 bases from J, the gap between germline ends came to 15 bases. The CDR3 runs to 12 residues. Germline V CDR1 and CDR2: SQVTM, ANQGSEA. The variable domain in full, with the rest retrieved from reference TRBV29-1 and TRBJ1-1, is SAVISQKPSRDICQRGTSLTIQCQVDSQVTMMFWYRQQPGQSLTLIATANQGSEATYESGFVIDKFPISRPNLTFSTLTVSNMSPEDSSIYLCSAQGYYSEAFFGQGTRLTVV.

CDR3 residues: CSVETFLGAFF. In nucleotides, the CDR3 is TGCAGCGTTGAAACCTTCCTTGGAGCTTTCTTT. This chain uses TRBV29-1 with TRBJ1-1; D gene ambiguous. V was cut by 2 bases and J by 10 bases, with 11 bases left in between. This CDR3 is built from 11 residues. Per germline, CDR1 SQVTM and CDR2 ANQGSEA.

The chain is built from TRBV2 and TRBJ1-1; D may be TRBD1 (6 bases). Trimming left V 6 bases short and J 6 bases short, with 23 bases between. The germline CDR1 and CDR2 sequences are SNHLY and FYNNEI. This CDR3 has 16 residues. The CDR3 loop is CASSGTMGGELAEAFF. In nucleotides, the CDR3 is TGTGCCAGCAGCGGGACAATGGGTGGGGAGCTCGCTGAAGCTTTCTTT. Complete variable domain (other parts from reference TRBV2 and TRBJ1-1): EPEVTQTPSHQVTQMGQEVILRCVPISNHLYFYWYRQILGQKVEFLVSFYNNEISEKSEIFDDQFSVERPDGSNFTLKIRSTKLEDSAMYFCASSGTMGGELAEAFFGQGTRLTVV.

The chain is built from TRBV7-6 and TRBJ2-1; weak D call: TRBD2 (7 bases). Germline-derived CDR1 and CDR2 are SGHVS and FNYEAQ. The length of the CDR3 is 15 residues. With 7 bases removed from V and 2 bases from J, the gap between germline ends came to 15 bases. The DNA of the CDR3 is TGTGCCAGCACCCCAGGGGACTACGCCTACAATGAGCAGTTCTTC. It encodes CASTPGDYAYNEQFF.

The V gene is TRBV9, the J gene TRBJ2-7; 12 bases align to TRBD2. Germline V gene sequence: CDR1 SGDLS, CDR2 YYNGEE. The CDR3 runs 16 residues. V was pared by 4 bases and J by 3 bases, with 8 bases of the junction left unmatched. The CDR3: CASSPETSGGLYEQYF. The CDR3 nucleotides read TGTGCCAGCAGCCCAGAGACTAGCGGGGGACTCTACGAGCAGTACTTC.

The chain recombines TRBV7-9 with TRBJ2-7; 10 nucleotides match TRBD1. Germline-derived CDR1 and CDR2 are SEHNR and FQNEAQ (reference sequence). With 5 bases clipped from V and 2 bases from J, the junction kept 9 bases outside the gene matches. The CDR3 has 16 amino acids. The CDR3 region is CASSLGQGWVAYEQYF. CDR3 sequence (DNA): TGTGCCAGCAGCCTGGGACAGGGGTGGGTTGCCTACGAGCAGTACTTC.

CDR3 loop: CAWSAGVLADTQYF. The CDR3 bases are TGTGCCTGGAGTGCTGGAGTTTTGGCAGATACGCAGTATTTT. The chain has TRBV30 and TRBJ2-3; unclear D gene. CDR3 length: 14 amino acids. The ends were cut back, 1 base at V and 4 bases at J, with 12 bases in the middle. Per the germline V gene, CDR1 is GTSNPN and CDR2 is SVGIG (reference sequence).

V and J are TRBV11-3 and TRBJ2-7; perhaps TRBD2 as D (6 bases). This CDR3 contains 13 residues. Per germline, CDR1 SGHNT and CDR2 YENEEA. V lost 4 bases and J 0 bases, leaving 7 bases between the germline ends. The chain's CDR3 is CASSSGGSYEQYF. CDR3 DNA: TGTGCCAGCAGCTCCGGGGGCTCCTACGAGCAGTACTTC.

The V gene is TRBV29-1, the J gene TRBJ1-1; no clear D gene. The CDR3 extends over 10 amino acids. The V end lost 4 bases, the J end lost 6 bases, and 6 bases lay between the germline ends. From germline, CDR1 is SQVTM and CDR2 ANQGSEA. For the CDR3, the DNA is TGCAGCGTTGCAGCATCTGAAGCTTTCTTT. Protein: CSVAASEAFF.

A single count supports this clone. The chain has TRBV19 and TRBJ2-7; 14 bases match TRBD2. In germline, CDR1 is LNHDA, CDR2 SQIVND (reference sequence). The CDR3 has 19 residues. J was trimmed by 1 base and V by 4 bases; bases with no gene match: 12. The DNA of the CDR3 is TGTGCCAGTAGTAGCCCCGGGACTAGCGGGAGCCTGAGGTCCTACGAGCAGTACTTC. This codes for CASSSPGTSGSLRSYEQYF.

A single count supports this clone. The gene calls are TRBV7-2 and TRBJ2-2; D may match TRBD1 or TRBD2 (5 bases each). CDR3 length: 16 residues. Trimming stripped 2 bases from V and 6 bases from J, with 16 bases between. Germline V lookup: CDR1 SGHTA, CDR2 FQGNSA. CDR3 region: CASSLMGEGMAGELFF. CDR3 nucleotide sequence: TGTGCCAGCAGCTTAATGGGAGAGGGGATGGCCGGGGAGCTGTTTTTT.

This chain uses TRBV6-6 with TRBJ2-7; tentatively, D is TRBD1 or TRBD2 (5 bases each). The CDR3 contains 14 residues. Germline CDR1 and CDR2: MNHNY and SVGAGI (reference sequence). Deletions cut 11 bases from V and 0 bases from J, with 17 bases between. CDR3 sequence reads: CAAGPGLDSYEQYF. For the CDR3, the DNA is TGTGCCGCCGGCCCGGGGCTAGACTCCTACGAGCAGTACTTC.

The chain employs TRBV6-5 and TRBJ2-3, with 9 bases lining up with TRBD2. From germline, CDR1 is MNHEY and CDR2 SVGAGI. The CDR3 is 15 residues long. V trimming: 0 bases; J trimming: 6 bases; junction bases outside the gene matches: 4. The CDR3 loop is CASSYSPSGVDTQYF. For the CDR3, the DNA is TGTGCCAGCAGTTACTCTCCTAGCGGGGTTGATACGCAGTATTTT.